Each of the 9 T cell receptor beta chains below was sequenced from the same sample in a study of cytomegalovirus exposure and HLA in healthy donors. Use of 60 Vbeta and 13 Jbeta primers characterized the PCR. Produced via immunoSEQ multiplex PCR; TCRdb's table is partial and in-frame only. The sample records 150,000 to 200,000 clones, more than 60% being singletons. The sample consisted of PBMCs. These receptors were obtained from a human donor in good health.

The chain combines TRBV6-1 with TRBJ1-6; TRBD1 agrees at 10 bases. J gave up 7 bases and V 4 bases, and 7 bases lay outside the gene matches. This CDR3 region has 16 residues. The germline CDR1 and CDR2 sequences are MNHNS and SASEGT. The CDR3 DNA reads TGTGCCAGCAGTGCCATGCCGACAGGGGGCAATTCACCCCTCCACTTT. This codes for CASSAMPTGGNSPLHF.

This clone was observed a handful of times. This sequence joins TRBV19 and TRBJ1-2, with a tentative D call TRBD1 (5 bases). The germline V and J ends were trimmed by 3 bases and 5 bases, with 13 bases remaining between them. The CDR3 has 14 amino acids. The germline V gene encodes CDR1 LNHDA and CDR2 SQIVND (reference sequence). The CDR3 nucleotides are TGTGCCAGTAGTATGGGGAGGGGTGTTTATGGCTACACCTTC. Residues: CASSMGRGVYGYTF.

The chain joins TRBV12-5 to TRBJ2-2; D might be TRBD2 (5 bases). Germline V gene sequence: CDR1 LGHNT, CDR2 FRNRAP. V was shortened by 3 bases and J by 6 bases, with 29 bases between the two germline ends. The CDR3 runs 20 residues. The CDR3 loop reads CASGLSGGGLTTSTAGELFF. CDR3 in DNA: TGTGCTAGTGGTTTAAGTGGAGGAGGTCTAACCACTAGTACCGCCGGGGAGCTGTTTTTT.

The V and J genes are TRBV18 and TRBJ2-5; 9 positions agree with TRBD1. After removal of 3 bases from V and 5 bases from J, the junction contained 13 bases not matched to a gene. Germline V lookup: CDR1 KGHSH, CDR2 LQKENI. This CDR3 contains 17 residues. For the CDR3, the DNA is TGTGCCAGCTCACCGAGTTCGGGACAGGGTACGTGGGAGACCCAGTACTTC. Protein: CASSPSSGQGTWETQYF.

The chain links TRBV10-3 to TRBJ1-2; no firm D call. The CDR3 spans 16 residues. V lost 2 bases and J lost 5, with 18 bases in between. Germline lookup yields CDR1 ENHRY and CDR2 SYGVKD. The CDR3 loop is CAISEQAGPIKYGYTF. The CDR3 nucleotides read TGTGCCATCAGTGAGCAGGCGGGCCCCATAAAGTATGGCTACACCTTC.

In this sample, this clone turned up a few times. V and J are TRBV6-5 and TRBJ1-4; TRBD1 agrees at 9 bases. The CDR3 length is 15 residues. V shed 6 bases, J shed 8 bases, and the junction held 10 bases outside the gene matches. The germline V gene has CDR1 MNHEY and CDR2 SVGAGI. The CDR3 loop is CASSGDRGFQEKLFF. CDR3 DNA: TGTGCCAGCAGCGGCGACAGGGGGTTTCAGGAAAAACTGTTTTTT.

This clone was detected only a few times. The chain carries TRBV4-1 and TRBJ1-1; D is perhaps TRBD1 (5 bases). This CDR3 has 14 amino acids. Trimming cost V 4 bases and J 8 bases, with 17 bases left between them. The germline V gene has CDR1 MGHRA and CDR2 YSYEKL. The CDR3 protein is CASSLLGGRREAFF. In nucleotides, the CDR3 is TGCGCCAGCAGCCTATTGGGGGGGAGAAGGGAAGCTTTCTTT.

The chain couples TRBV10-3 to TRBJ2-5, with 7 bases matching TRBD1. Germline V gives CDR1 ENHRY, CDR2 SYGVKD. This CDR3 contains 14 residues. V gave up 0 bases and J gave up 5 bases; unmatched junction bases: 3. In nucleotides, the CDR3 is TGTGCCATCAGTGAGTCTAGGGGGCAGGAGACCCAGTACTTC. This sequence encodes CAISESRGQETQYF.

This sequence joins TRBV6-5 and TRBJ1-2; perhaps TRBD1 as D (5 bases). Germline V CDR1 and CDR2: MNHEY, SVGAGI. The V and J ends lost 6 bases and 7 bases respectively, with 15 bases between them. This CDR3 has 13 amino acids. DNA for the CDR3: TGTGCCAGCAGCCCCAGGGAAGGGGCTGGCTACACCTTC. Residues: CASSPREGAGYTF.